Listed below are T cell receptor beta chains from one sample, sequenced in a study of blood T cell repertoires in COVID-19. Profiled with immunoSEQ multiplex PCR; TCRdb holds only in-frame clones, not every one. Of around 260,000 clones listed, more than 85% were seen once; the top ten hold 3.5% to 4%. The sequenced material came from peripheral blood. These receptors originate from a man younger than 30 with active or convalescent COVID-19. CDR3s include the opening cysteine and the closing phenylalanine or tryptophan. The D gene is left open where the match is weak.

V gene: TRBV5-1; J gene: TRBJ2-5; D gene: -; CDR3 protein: CASKRNLGETQYF
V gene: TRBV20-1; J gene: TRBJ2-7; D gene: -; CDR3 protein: CSGKAGDEQYF
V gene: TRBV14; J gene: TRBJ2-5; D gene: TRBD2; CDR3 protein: CASSQDGPGGLYQETQYF
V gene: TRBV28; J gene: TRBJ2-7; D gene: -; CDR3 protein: CASRGAPLNEQYF
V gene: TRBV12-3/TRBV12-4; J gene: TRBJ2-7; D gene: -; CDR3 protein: CASSLVGAYEQYF
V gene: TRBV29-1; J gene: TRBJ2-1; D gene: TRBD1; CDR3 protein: CSARAQGAQFF
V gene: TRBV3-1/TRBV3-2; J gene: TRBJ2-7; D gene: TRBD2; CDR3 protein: CASSRLAGGLYEQYF
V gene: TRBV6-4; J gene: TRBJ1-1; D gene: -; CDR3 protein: CATSNGGSTEAFF
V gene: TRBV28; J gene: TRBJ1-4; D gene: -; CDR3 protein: CASREGGAGEKLFF
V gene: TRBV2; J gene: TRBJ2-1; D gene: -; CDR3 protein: CASHQRASVMGEQFF
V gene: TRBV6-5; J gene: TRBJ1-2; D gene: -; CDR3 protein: CASSYDRSNYGYTF
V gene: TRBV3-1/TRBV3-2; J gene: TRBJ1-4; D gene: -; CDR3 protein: CASSQDLGVGYEKLFF
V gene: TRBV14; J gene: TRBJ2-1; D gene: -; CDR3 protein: CASSQTPHEQFF
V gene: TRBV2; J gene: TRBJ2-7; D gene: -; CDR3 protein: CASPADPTGYYEQYF
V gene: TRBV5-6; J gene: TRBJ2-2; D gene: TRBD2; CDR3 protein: CASSSTRGVGTGELFF
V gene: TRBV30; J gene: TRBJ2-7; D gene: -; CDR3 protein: CAWSSSALGQYF
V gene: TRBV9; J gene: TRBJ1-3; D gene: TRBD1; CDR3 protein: CASSGTGGLNTIYF
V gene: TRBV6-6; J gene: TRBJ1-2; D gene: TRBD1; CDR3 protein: CASSYSGDSPYGYTF
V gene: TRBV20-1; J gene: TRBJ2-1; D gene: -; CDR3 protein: CSASIGRGVHEQFF
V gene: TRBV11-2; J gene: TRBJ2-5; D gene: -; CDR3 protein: CASSLRGGAQYF
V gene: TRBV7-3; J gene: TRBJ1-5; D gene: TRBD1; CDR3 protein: CASSSTGGGQPQHF
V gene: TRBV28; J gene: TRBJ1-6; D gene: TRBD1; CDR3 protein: CASSRQGRSPLHF
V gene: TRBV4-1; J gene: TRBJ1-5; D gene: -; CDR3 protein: CASSLDYSNQPQHF
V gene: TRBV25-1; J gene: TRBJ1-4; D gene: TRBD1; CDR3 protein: CASSGRGQGLFF
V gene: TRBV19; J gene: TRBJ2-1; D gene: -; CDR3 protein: CASSMGDRPNNEQFF
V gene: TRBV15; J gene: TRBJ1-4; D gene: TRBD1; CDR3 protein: CATGTGIYEKLFF
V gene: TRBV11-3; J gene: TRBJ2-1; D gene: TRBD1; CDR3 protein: CASSSRQGSNEQFF
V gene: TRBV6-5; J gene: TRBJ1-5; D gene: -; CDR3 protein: CASRGTPNQPQHF
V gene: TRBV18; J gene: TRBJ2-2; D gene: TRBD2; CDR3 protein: CASSREDGELFF
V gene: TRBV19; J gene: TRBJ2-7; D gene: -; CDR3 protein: CATEGSGYEQYF
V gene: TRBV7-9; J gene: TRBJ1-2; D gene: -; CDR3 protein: CASNEFRGRYGYTF
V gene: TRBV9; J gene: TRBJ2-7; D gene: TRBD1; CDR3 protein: CASSVGTGGSYEQYF
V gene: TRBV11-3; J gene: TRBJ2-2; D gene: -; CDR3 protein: CASRGEAGELFF
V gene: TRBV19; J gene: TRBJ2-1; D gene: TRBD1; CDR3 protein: CASSQGDGSYNEQFF
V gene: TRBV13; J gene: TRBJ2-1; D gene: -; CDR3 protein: CASGVAEYNEQFF
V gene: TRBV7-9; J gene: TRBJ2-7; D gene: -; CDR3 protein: CASSLFGYEQYF
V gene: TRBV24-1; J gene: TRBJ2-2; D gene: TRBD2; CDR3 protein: CATGVGLADTGELFF
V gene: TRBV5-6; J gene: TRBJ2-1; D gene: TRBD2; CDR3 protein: CASSVGLAGGPRQFF
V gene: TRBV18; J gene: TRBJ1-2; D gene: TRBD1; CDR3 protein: CASSPSPSGTGVGGYTF
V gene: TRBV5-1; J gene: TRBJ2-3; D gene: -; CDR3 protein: CASSWTAGLLRRSSTDTQYF
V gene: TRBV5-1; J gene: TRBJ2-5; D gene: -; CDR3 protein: CASSLSREETQYF
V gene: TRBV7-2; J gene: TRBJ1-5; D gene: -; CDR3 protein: CASSLVADLGQPQHF
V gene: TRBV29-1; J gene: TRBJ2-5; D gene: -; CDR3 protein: CSVEGELVQETQYF
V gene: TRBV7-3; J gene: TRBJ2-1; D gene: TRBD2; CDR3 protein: CASSSALTSDEQFF